Sequencing of this TCR beta chain was carried out in a study of blood T cell repertoires in COVID-19. As for the study in general: Samples representing acute and convalescent COVID-19 were sourced from the United States, Italy and Spain. From T cells, B-cell-depleted T cells, or PBMCs came the material, which was cDNA or gDNA.

Trimming left V 4 bases short and J 4 bases short, with 8 bases between. The CDR3 is made up of 12 amino acids. Germline CDR1 SGHRS, CDR2 YFSETQ. Methods used by the authors: Amplification of reference gene primers provided the estimated nucleated cell counts. Assay used: immunoSEQ multiplex PCR; TCRdb lists only in-frame clones, some missing. V and J calls plus clone size are reproduced from that table; the DNA served to infer D and trimming. There are about 110,000 clones in the sample; 65% to 90% occur only once, and 7.9% lies in the top ten. Sequencing was performed on peripheral blood. The V call is TRBV5-1, the J call TRBJ2-5; D is undetermined. The source is a woman aged 80 or older with active or convalescent COVID-19. The CDR3 reads CASSPPGETQYF. CDR3 nucleotides: TGCGCCAGCAGCCCGCCGGGAGAGACCCAGTACTTC.